Shown below are 10 T cell receptor beta chains from a single sample sequenced in a study of shared clonotypes between healthy human individuals. Here immunoSEQ multiplex PCR was the method, and the copy in TCRdb shows in-frame clones only, minus some. The sample includes about 600,000 clones, 95% to 98% of them seen just once. Cells designated naive CD8 were CD45RO-negative and were positively selected for CCR7, with terminally differentiated effector memory CD45RA+ cells excluded. The sequencing input was naive CD8+ T cells sorted from blood. All receptors come from a young man in good health.

The chain joins TRBV2 to TRBJ2-4; perhaps TRBD1 as D (5 bases). CDR1 and CDR2 (germline): SNHLY, FYNNEI. Trimming removed 1 base at V and 11 bases at J, with 15 bases between. CDR3 length equals 14 residues. The CDR3, as DNA: TGTGCCAGCAGTGAAGATCTTGTTATGACAGTTCAGTACTTC. As protein: CASSEDLVMTVQYF.

This rearrangement joins TRBV5-1 to TRBJ2-7, with a possible D match to TRBD1 (6 bases). Trimming shortened V by 0 bases and J by 0 bases, and 13 bases separated the two germline ends. The CDR3 extends over 16 amino acids. Germline V lookup: CDR1 SGHRS, CDR2 YFSETQ. The CDR3 here is CASSLASRTDSYEQYF. CDR3 sequence (DNA): TGCGCCAGCAGCTTGGCGAGCCGGACAGACTCCTACGAGCAGTACTTC.

V usage is TRBV4-1 and J usage is TRBJ2-7; no firm D call. CDR1 is MGHRA and CDR2 is YSYEKL in the germline V gene. The V and J ends lost 1 base and 5 bases respectively, with 9 bases between them. The CDR3 length is 13 residues. CDR3 in amino acids: CASSQGALDEQYF. The DNA for the CDR3 is TGCGCCAGCAGCCAAGGGGCGTTGGACGAGCAGTACTTC.

This clone was seen a single time. The chain couples TRBV5-4 to TRBJ2-7; 12 bases are shared with TRBD2. CDR3 length: 15 amino acids. V lost 4 bases and J lost 7; bases outside the gene matches: 9. In germline, CDR1 is SGHNT, CDR2 YYREEE (reference sequence). The CDR3 DNA is TGTGCCAGCAGCGACCAGACTAGCGGGAGCGATGAGCAGTACTTC. It is translated as CASSDQTSGSDEQYF. The whole variable domain, filled in from reference TRBV5-4 and TRBJ2-7, reads ETGVTQSPTHLIKTRGQQVTLRCSSQSGHNTVSWYQQALGQGPQFIFQYYREEENGRGNFPPRFSGLQFPNYSSELNVNALELDDSALYLCASSDQTSGSDEQYFGPGTRLTVT.

The V call is TRBV28, the J call TRBJ2-7; D may be TRBD2 (5 bases). Trimming took off 4 bases at V and 4 bases at J, with 17 bases between the two ends. Germline CDR1 reads MDHEN; CDR2 reads SYDVKM. CDR3 length: 15 amino acids. Here the CDR3 reads CASSSIGVVWYEQYF. The DNA of the CDR3 is TGTGCCAGCAGTTCTATCGGGGTAGTTTGGTACGAGCAGTACTTC.

The chain has TRBV2 and TRBJ1-1; D is uncertain. CDR3 length: 17 residues. Per germline, CDR1 SNHLY and CDR2 FYNNEI. V lost 1 base and J lost 0, with 15 bases in between. The CDR3 DNA reads TGTGCCAGCAGTGAAGTGGGTTGGGGTTTGATGAACACTGAAGCTTTCTTT. Translating it yields CASSEVGWGLMNTEAFF.

This clone turned up a few times. This chain joins TRBV11-2 and TRBJ2-1; maybe TRBD1 (5 bases). The V end lost 0 bases, the J end lost 4 bases, and 10 bases lay between the germline ends. CDR3 length: 15 residues. Germline V gene sequence: CDR1 SGHAT, CDR2 FQNNGV. CDR3 sequence reads: CASSLDGAEYNEQFF. DNA for the CDR3: TGTGCCAGCAGCTTAGATGGGGCGGAATACAATGAGCAGTTCTTC.

The rearrangement joins TRBV5-4 to TRBJ2-1, with 12 bases matching TRBD2. V shed 3 bases and J 0 bases; nucleotides not matched to a gene: 4. This CDR3 region has 17 residues. Germline lookup yields CDR1 SGHNT and CDR2 YYREEE (reference sequence). The DNA of the CDR3 is TGTGCCAGCAGCTCGTTGACTAGCGGGGGCTCCTACAATGAGCAGTTCTTC. Its translation is CASSSLTSGGSYNEQFF.

With regard to this clone: Within the sample, other DNA sequences also encode this same CDR3. The genes are TRBV27 and TRBJ1-1; no clear D gene. Trimming shortened V by 0 bases and J by 1 base, and 6 bases separated the two germline ends. Germline CDR1 reads MNHEY; CDR2 reads SMNVEV (reference sequence). This CDR3 region has 14 residues. The CDR3 DNA follows: TGTGCCAGCAGTTTATCAGGGAGGAACACTGAAGCTTTCTTT. Its translation is CASSLSGRNTEAFF.

The rearrangement uses TRBV28 and TRBJ2-1; TRBD2 matches at 7 bases. V shed 2 bases and J 8 bases; nucleotides not matched to a gene: 9. CDR3 length: 15 residues. From germline, CDR1 is MDHEN and CDR2 SYDVKM. The CDR3 here is CASSLRLAPRHEQFF. For the CDR3, the DNA is TGTGCCAGCAGTTTACGACTAGCTCCACGGCATGAGCAGTTCTTC. Looking up the rest from reference TRBV28 and TRBJ2-1 gives the full variable domain: DVKVTQSSRYLVKRTGEKVFLECVQDMDHENMFWYRQDPGLGLRLIYFSYDVKMKEKGDIPEGYSVSREKKERFSLILESASTNQTSMYLCASSLRLAPRHEQFFGPGTRLTVL.